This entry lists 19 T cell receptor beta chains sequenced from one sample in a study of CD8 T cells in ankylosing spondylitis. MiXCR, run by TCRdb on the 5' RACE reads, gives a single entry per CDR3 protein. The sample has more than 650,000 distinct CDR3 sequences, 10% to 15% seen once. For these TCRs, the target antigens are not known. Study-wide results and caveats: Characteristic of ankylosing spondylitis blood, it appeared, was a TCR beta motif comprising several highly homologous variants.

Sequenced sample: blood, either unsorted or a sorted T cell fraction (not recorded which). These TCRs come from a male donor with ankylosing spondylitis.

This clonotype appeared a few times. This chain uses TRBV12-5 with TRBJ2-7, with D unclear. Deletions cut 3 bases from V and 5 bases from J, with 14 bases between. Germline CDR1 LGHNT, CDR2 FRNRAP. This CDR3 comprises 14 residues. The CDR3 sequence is CASGFGPPPDEQYF. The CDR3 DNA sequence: TGTGCTAGTGGTTTCGGGCCCCCCCCTGACGAGCAGTACTTC.

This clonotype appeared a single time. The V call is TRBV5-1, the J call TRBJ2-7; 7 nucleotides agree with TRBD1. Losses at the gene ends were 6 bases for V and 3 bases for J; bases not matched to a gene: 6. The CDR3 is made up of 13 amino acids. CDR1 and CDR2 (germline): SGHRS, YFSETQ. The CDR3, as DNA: TGCGCCAGCAAAGGGGACAGATACTACGAGCAGTACTTC. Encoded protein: CASKGDRYYEQYF.

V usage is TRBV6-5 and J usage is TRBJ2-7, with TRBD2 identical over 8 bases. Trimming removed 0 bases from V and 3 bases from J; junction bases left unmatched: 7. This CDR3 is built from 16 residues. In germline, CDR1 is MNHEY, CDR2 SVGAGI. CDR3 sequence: CASSYSRGAGVYEQYF. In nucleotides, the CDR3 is TGTGCCAGCAGTTACTCGAGGGGAGCGGGAGTCTACGAGCAGTACTTC.

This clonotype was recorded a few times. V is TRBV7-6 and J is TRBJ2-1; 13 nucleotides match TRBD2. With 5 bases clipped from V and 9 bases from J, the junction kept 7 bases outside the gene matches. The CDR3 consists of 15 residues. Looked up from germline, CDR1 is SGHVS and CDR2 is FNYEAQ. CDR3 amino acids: CASSRGLAGVGEQFF. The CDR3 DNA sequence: TGTGCCAGCAGCCGCGGACTAGCGGGAGTGGGTGAGCAGTTCTTC.

The CDR3 region has the DNA TGTGCCAGCAGTTACGGGCAGGCCCATGGCTACACCTTC. Translated, it gives CASSYGQAHGYTF. The chain employs TRBV6-6 and TRBJ1-2; no clear D gene. CDR1 MNHNY and CDR2 SVGAGI come from the germline V gene (reference sequence). V was pared by 2 bases and J by 6 bases, with 10 bases between. This CDR3 has 13 residues.

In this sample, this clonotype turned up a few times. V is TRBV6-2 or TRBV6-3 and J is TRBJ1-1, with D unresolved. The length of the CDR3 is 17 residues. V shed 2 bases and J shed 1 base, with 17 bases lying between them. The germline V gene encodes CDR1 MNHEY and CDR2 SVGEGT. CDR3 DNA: TGTGCCAGCAGTTACATCTACGGCCCACCAGGGAACACTGAAGCTTTCTTT. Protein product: CASSYIYGPPGNTEAFF.

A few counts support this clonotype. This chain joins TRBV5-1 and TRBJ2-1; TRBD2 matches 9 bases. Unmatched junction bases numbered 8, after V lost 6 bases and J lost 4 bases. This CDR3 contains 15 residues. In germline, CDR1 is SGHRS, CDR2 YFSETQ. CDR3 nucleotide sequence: TGCGCCAGCACCTCGGTAGCGGGGGTGTACAATGAGCAGTTCTTC. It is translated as CASTSVAGVYNEQFF.

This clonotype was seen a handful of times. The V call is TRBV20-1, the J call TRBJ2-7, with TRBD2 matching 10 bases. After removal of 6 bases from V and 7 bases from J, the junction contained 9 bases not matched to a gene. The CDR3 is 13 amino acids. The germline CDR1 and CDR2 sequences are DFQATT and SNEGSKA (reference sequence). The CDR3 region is CSAPTSGTREQYF. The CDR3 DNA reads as TGCAGTGCCCCCACTAGCGGGACTCGGGAGCAGTACTTC.

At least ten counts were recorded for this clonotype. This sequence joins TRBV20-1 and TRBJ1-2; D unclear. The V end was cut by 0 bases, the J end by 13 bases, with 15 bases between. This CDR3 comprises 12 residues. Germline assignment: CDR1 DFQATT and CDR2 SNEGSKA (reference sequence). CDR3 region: CSARDQSVGCTF. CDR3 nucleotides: TGCAGTGCTAGAGATCAGAGTGTCGGTTGCACCTTC.

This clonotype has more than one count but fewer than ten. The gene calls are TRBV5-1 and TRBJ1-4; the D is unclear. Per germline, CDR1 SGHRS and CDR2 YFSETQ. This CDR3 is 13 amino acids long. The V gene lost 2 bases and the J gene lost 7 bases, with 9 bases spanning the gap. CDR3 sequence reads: CASSFTRGEKLFF. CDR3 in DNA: TGCGCCAGCAGCTTCACGCGTGGTGAAAAACTGTTTTTT.

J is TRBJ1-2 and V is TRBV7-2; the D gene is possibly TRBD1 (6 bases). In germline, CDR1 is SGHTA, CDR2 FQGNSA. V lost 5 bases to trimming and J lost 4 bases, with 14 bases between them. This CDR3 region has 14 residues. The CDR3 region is CASSRTGSSYGYTF. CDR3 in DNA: TGTGCCAGCAGCAGAACAGGGTCGAGCTATGGCTACACCTTC. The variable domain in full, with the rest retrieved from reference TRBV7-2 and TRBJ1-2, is GAGVSQSPSNKVTEKGKDVELRCDPISGHTALYWYRQSLGQGLEFLIYFQGNSAPDKSGLPSDRFSAERTGGSVSTLTIQRTQQEDSAVYLCASSRTGSSYGYTFGSGTRLTVV.

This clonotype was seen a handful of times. CDR3 in DNA: TGTGCCAGCAGTAATGGACCAGCTGCTCGGGCTTTCTTT. Protein: CASSNGPAARAFF. V usage is TRBV6-2 or TRBV6-3 and J usage is TRBJ1-1; D not resolved. This CDR3 spans 13 amino acids. Trimming removed 5 bases at V and 11 bases at J, with 18 bases between. Germline CDR1 and CDR2: MNHEY and SVGEGT.

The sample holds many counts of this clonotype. This chain's CDR3 is CASSSVTGANSPLHF. The CDR3 region has the DNA TGTGCCAGCAGTTCCGTGACAGGGGCTAATTCACCCCTCCACTTT. This chain links TRBV6-2 or TRBV6-3 with TRBJ1-6; 8 bases align to TRBD1. The CDR3 has 15 residues. With V trimmed by 4 bases and J by 6 bases, 5 bases remained unmatched. Germline V CDR1 and CDR2: MNHEY, SVGEGT.

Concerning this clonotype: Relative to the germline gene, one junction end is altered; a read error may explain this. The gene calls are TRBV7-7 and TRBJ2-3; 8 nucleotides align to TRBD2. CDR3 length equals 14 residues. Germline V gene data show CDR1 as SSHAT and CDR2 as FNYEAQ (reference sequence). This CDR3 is CASSTGGARDTQYF. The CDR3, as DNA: TGTGCTAGCAGTACCGGGGGGGCTAGAGATACGCAGTATTTT. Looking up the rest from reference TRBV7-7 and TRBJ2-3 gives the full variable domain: GAGVSQSPRYKVTKRGQDVTLRCDPISSHATLYWYQQALGQGPEFLTYFNYEAQPDKSGLPSDRFSAERPEGSISTLTIQRTEQRDSAMYRCASSTGGARDTQYFGPGTRLTVL.

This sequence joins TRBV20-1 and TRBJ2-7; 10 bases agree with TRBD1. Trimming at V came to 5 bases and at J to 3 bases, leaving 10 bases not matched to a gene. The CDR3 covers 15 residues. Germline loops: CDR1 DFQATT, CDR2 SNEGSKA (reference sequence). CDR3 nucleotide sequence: TGCAGTGCTCCTGAGAAGACAGGGGGCCGCTACGAGCAGTACTTC. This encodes CSAPEKTGGRYEQYF.

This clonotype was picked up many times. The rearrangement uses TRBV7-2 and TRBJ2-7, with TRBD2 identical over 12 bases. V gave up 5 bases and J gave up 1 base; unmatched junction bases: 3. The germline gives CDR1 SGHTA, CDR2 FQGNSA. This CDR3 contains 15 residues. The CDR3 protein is CASSIGLAGSYEQYF. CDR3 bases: TGTGCCAGCAGCATCGGACTAGCGGGGTCCTACGAGCAGTACTTC.

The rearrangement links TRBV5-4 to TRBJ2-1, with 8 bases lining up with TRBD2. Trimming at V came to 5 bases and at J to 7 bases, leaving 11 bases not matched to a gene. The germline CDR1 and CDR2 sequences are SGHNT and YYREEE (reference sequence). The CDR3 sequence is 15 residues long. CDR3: CASSQAGAAANEQFF. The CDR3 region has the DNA TGTGCCAGCAGTCAAGCGGGAGCCGCTGCAAATGAGCAGTTCTTC.

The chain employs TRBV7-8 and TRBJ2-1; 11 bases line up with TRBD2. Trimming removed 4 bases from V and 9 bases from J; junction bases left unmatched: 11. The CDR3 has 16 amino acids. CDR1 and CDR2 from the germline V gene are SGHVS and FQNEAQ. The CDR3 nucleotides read TGTGCCAGCAGCTCGCGGGTAGCGGGAGGGCCAGGTGAGCAGTTCTTC. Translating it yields CASSSRVAGGPGEQFF. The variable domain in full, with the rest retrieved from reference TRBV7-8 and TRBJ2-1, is GAGVSQSPRYKVAKRGQDVALRCDPISGHVSLFWYQQALGQGPEFLTYFQNEAQLDKSGLPSDRFFAERPEGSVSTLKIQRTQQEDSAVYLCASSSRVAGGPGEQFFGPGTRLTVL.

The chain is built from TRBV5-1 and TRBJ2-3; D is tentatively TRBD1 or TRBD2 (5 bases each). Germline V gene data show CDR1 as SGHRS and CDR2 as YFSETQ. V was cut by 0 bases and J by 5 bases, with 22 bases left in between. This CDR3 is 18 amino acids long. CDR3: CASSLAIAAGSRGDTQYF. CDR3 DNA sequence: TGCGCCAGCAGCTTGGCCATTGCTGCAGGGTCCCGGGGAGATACGCAGTATTTT.